Shown below are 19 T cell receptor beta chains from a single sample sequenced in a study of shared clonotypes between healthy human individuals. Using immunoSEQ multiplex PCR, the repertoire was profiled, and TCRdb retains in-frame clones only, with some absent. The sample has about 2.4 million clones, approximately 92% seen once. The sample taken for sequencing was naive CD4+ T cells sorted from blood. Sample subset: CD45RA+ positively selected. These receptors were obtained from a man aged 18 to 35 in good health.

The J gene is TRBJ1-2, the V gene TRBV6-1; 9 nucleotides line up with TRBD1. The CDR3 is 16 amino acids. Germline CDR1 MNHNS, CDR2 SASEGT. Germline trimming cut 4 bases from V and 7 bases from J; bases unmatched to any gene: 13. CDR3 in amino acids: CASSGTPGQGLGGYTF. The DNA of the CDR3 is TGTGCCAGCAGTGGGACCCCGGGACAGGGTTTGGGTGGCTACACCTTC.

The chain has TRBV4-3 and TRBJ2-3, with 8 nucleotides matching TRBD2. Germline CDR1 is LGHNA and CDR2 is YSLEER. V lost 4 bases to trimming and J lost 2 bases; unmatched junction nucleotides: 8. The CDR3 loop spans 16 amino acids. CDR3 in DNA: TGCGCCAGCAGCCCGACCGGGGGGGCCTCCACAGATACGCAGTATTTT. This encodes CASSPTGGASTDTQYF.

This rearrangement joins TRBV6-1 to TRBJ1-2; 8 bases match TRBD1. Germline V lookup: CDR1 MNHNS, CDR2 SASEGT. J was trimmed by 4 bases and V by 2 bases; bases with no gene match: 0. The CDR3 spans 13 residues. CDR3 nucleotides: TGTGCCAGCAGTGAACAGGGGGCCTATGGCTACACCTTC. Protein product: CASSEQGAYGYTF.

The chain links TRBV30 to TRBJ2-4, with 10 positions matching TRBD2. Per germline, CDR1 GTSNPN and CDR2 SVGIG (reference sequence). This CDR3 is 19 amino acids long. V lost 1 base and J lost 9; bases outside the gene matches: 21. CDR3 in DNA: TGTGCCTGGAGTGCCGACACCCGATTTCTAGCGGGAGAACGAGGCATTCAGTACTTC. Its protein is CAWSADTRFLAGERGIQYF.

Comment on this clone: The sample holds other DNA sequences that translate to the same CDR3. The genes are TRBV6-5 and TRBJ2-1, with a tentative D call TRBD2 (6 bases). Trimming cost V 6 bases and J 4 bases, with 10 bases left between them. Germline-derived CDR1 and CDR2 are MNHEY and SVGAGI. The CDR3 extends over 13 amino acids. The CDR3 region has the DNA TGTGCCAGCAGCCTGGGACTGTACAATGAGCAGTTCTTC. Amino acids: CASSLGLYNEQFF.

This chain uses TRBV2 with TRBJ2-5; 9 bases fit TRBD2. Germline V CDR1 and CDR2: SNHLY, FYNNEI. The CDR3 extends over 13 amino acids. Trimming took 10 bases from V and 5 from J; bases not matched to a gene: 8. Here the CDR3 DNA reads TGTGCCACCTCTCGCGGGGGGGCGGAGACCCAGTACTTC. Encoded protein: CATSRGGAETQYF.

The genes are TRBV15 and TRBJ2-3; D might be TRBD2 (6 bases). This CDR3 spans 17 amino acids. V lost 1 base to trimming and J lost 1 base, with 15 bases between them. Germline CDR1 and CDR2: LNHNV and YYDKDF (reference sequence). The chain's CDR3 is CATSRGLAIDGTDTQYF. CDR3 nucleotide sequence: TGTGCCACCAGCAGAGGGCTAGCGATAGACGGCACAGATACGCAGTATTTT.

This chain links TRBV5-6 with TRBJ2-7; D tentatively reads TRBD1 or TRBD2 (5 bases each). There are 14 residues in the CDR3. Germline lookup yields CDR1 SGHDT and CDR2 YYEEEE. Trimming pared 6 bases from V and 2 bases from J, leaving 15 bases between. The CDR3 sequence is CASTLAGTAYEQYF. The CDR3 region has the DNA TGTGCCAGCACCCTGGCCGGGACGGCCTACGAGCAGTACTTC.

V gene TRBV27 combines with J gene TRBJ2-3, with 9 bases matching TRBD2. CDR1 and CDR2 (germline): MNHEY, SMNVEV (reference sequence). The CDR3 is made up of 15 amino acids. V trimming: 5 bases; J trimming: 1 base; junction bases outside the gene matches: 4. The CDR3 is CASSPTSGRTDTQYF. The CDR3 region has the DNA TGTGCCAGCAGTCCGACTAGCGGACGCACAGATACGCAGTATTTT.

The chain employs TRBV10-1 and TRBJ2-7; 9 nucleotides match TRBD1. The germline gives CDR1 WNHNN, CDR2 SYGVQD (reference sequence). V lost 8 bases, J lost 0 bases, and 5 bases stayed unmatched. CDR3 length: 14 residues. CDR3 sequence reads: CASGDRANSYEQYF. CDR3 sequence (DNA): TGCGCCAGCGGGGACAGGGCGAACTCCTACGAGCAGTACTTC.

V is TRBV7-3 and J is TRBJ2-1, with 10 bases that match TRBD2. The CDR3 runs to 15 residues. Germline V gives CDR1 SGHTA, CDR2 FQGTGA. With 4 bases clipped from V and 8 bases from J, the junction kept 8 bases outside the gene matches. The DNA of the CDR3 is TGTGCCAGCAGCTCCGTGCTAGCGGGGGTGGATGAGCAGTTCTTC. Translating it yields CASSSVLAGVDEQFF. Variable domain in full (rest from reference TRBV7-3 and TRBJ2-1): GAGVSQTPSNKVTEKGKYVELRCDPISGHTALYWYRQSLGQGPEFLIYFQGTGAADDSGLPNDRFFAVRPEGSVSTLKIQRTERGDSAVYLCASSSVLAGVDEQFFGPGTRLTVL.

The chain combines TRBV6-1 with TRBJ1-6; TRBD1 agrees at 7 bases. The V gene end was trimmed by 6 bases and the J gene end by 7 bases; junction bases not matched to a gene: 6. Germline CDR1 MNHNS, CDR2 SASEGT. CDR3 length equals 14 residues. The CDR3 nucleotides are TGTGCCAGCAGCCGGGACAGAGCCAATTCACCCCTCCACTTT. It translates to CASSRDRANSPLHF.

As to this clone: Other DNA sequences in this specimen translate into the identical CDR3. The chain recombines TRBV9 with TRBJ2-1, with D uncertain. V was clipped by 0 bases and J by 5 bases, with 6 bases between them. This CDR3 is built from 13 residues. Germline loops: CDR1 SGDLS, CDR2 YYNGEE. The CDR3 here is CASSVASDNEQFF. The CDR3 coding sequence is TGTGCCAGCAGCGTAGCGAGCGACAATGAGCAGTTCTTC.

The chain has TRBV10-2 and TRBJ2-3; TRBD2 might be the D (6 bases). V was pared by 0 bases and J by 0 bases, with 10 bases between. The CDR3 runs 16 residues. CDR1 and CDR2 from the germline V gene are WSHSY and SAAADI. CDR3 region: CASSESLGTSTDTQYF. CDR3 in DNA: TGCGCCAGCAGTGAGTCATTGGGGACTAGCACAGATACGCAGTATTTT.

The chain recombines TRBV7-9 with TRBJ2-5; tentative D call: TRBD2 (5 bases). Germline CDR1 is SEHNR and CDR2 is FQNEAQ (reference sequence). The CDR3 extends over 14 amino acids. The V and J ends lost 2 bases and 8 bases respectively, with 15 bases between them. CDR3 sequence: CASSLIGSASTQYF. In DNA, the CDR3 is TGTGCCAGCAGCTTAATAGGGAGCGCCAGTACCCAGTACTTC.

The rearrangement links TRBV7-9 to TRBJ1-1; 9 bases map to TRBD1. V was clipped by 5 bases and J by 11 bases; unmatched bases: 18. The CDR3 has 16 residues. CDR1 and CDR2 (germline): SEHNR, FQNEAQ (reference sequence). CDR3 DNA sequence: TGTGCCAGCAGCCGGGACAGGGAGAAGATTCTCGTTGGGGCTTTCTTT. Protein sequence: CASSRDREKILVGAFF.

V is TRBV29-1 and J is TRBJ2-5; D is possibly TRBD2 (5 bases). Trimming removed 1 base at V and 0 bases at J, with 6 bases between. Germline V lookup: CDR1 SQVTM, CDR2 ANQGSEA. The CDR3 is made up of 13 amino acids. The CDR3 reads CSVEGGHQETQYF. CDR3 DNA: TGCAGCGTTGAAGGAGGGCACCAAGAGACCCAGTACTTC.

The CDR3 spells CASSPDGTGVEKLFF. Here the CDR3 DNA reads TGTGCCAGCAGCCCAGACGGGACAGGGGTTGAAAAACTGTTTTTT. The J gene is TRBJ1-4, the V gene TRBV11-2; 10 bases fit TRBD1. Trimming at V came to 5 bases and at J to 7 bases, leaving 7 bases not matched to a gene. Germline assignment: CDR1 SGHAT and CDR2 FQNNGV. This CDR3 contains 15 residues. The whole variable domain, remainder taken from reference TRBV11-2 and TRBJ1-4, is EAGVAQSPRYKIIEKRQSVAFWCNPISGHATLYWYQQILGQGPKLLIQFQNNGVVDDSQLPKDRFSAERLKGVDSTLKIQPAKLEDSAVYLCASSPDGTGVEKLFFGSGTQLSVL.

The chain recombines TRBV9 with TRBJ1-3, with D possibly TRBD1 on 5 matching bases. The CDR3 is made up of 15 amino acids. Trimming stripped 4 bases from V and 0 bases from J, with 11 bases between. CDR1 and CDR2 from the germline V gene are SGDLS and YYNGEE. This CDR3 is CASSLGGTSGNTIYF. Written as DNA, the CDR3 is TGTGCCAGCAGCCTCGGAGGGACCTCTGGAAACACCATATATTTT. Combining the CDR3 with reference TRBV9 and TRBJ1-3 gives the whole variable domain DSGVTQTPKHLITATGQRVTLRCSPRSGDLSVYWYQQSLDQGLQFLIQYYNGEERAKGNILERFSAQQFPDLHSELNLSSLELGDSALYFCASSLGGTSGNTIYFGEGSWLTVV.